The next 12 T cell receptor beta chains were all read from a single sample in a study of CD8 T cells in ankylosing spondylitis. General study findings and limits: Blood from ankylosing spondylitis patients appeared to carry a characteristic roughly 8-variant TCR beta motif.

Which antigens these TCRs recognize remains unknown. TCRdb used MiXCR to reprocess the 5' RACE reads, holding one entry per CDR3 protein. The profile shows over 700,000 distinct CDR3 sequences, 15% to 20% of them singletons. The material sequenced was blood, either unsorted or a sorted T cell fraction (not recorded which). These receptors were obtained from a male donor with ankylosing spondylitis.

The chain carries TRBV24-1 and TRBJ2-2; possibly TRBD2 for D (6 bases). Germline-derived CDR1 and CDR2 are KGHDR and SFDVKD. The CDR3 covers 13 residues. Trimming cost V 8 bases and J 5 bases, with 11 bases left between them. DNA of the CDR3: TGTGCCACCAAGGGACTCCGGACCGGGGAGCTGTTTTTT. Amino acid sequence: CATKGLRTGELFF.

This clonotype was seen a handful of times. The V gene is TRBV12-3 or TRBV12-4, the J gene TRBJ2-7; 9 nucleotides match TRBD2. The V gene end was trimmed by 3 bases and the J gene end by 6 bases; junction bases not matched to a gene: 3. This CDR3 contains 13 residues. The CDR3 bases are TGTGCCAGCAGTTTCGGCGGGAGGGCCGAGCAGTACTTC. Translation: CASSFGGRAEQYF.

There are many counts of this clonotype. This chain connects TRBV4-3 to TRBJ2-6; unclear D gene. The V and J ends lost 0 bases and 0 bases respectively, with 6 bases between them. Germline V gene data show CDR1 as LGHNA and CDR2 as YSLEER. CDR3 length: 16 residues. The CDR3 nucleotides read TGCGCCAGCAGCCAAGACAGATCCTCTGGGGCCAACGTCCTGACTTTC. Its translation is CASSQDRSSGANVLTF.

The rearrangement uses TRBV5-1 and TRBJ2-2; 12 bases map to TRBD2. V trimming: 6 bases; J trimming: 0 bases; junction bases outside the gene matches: 6. Germline V gene sequence: CDR1 SGHRS, CDR2 YFSETQ. This CDR3 has 17 residues. In DNA, the CDR3 is TGCGCCAGCACCCCGACTAGCGGGGGTGCGAACACCGGGGAGCTGTTTTTT. It translates to CASTPTSGGANTGELFF.

In this sample, this clonotype turned up many times. This sequence joins TRBV12-3 or TRBV12-4 and TRBJ2-3; D possibly corresponds to TRBD2 (6 bases). Trimming cost V 9 bases and J 0 bases, with 10 bases left between them. CDR3 length equals 13 residues. In DNA, the CDR3 is TGTGCCAGTAGCGGATCTAGCACAGATACGCAGTATTTT. Translation gives CASSGSSTDTQYF.

The rearrangement uses TRBV29-1 and TRBJ2-2; the D gene could be TRBD1 or TRBD2 (5 bases each). Trimming left V 7 bases short and J 4 bases short, with 16 bases between. CDR1 SQVTM and CDR2 ANQGSEA come from the germline V gene. The CDR3 contains 14 residues. The CDR3 region is CSADSGVGTGELFF. Written as DNA, the CDR3 is TGCAGCGCCGACAGCGGCGTCGGCACCGGGGAGCTGTTTTTT.

At least ten counts were recorded for this clonotype. CDR3 sequence reads: CASNLAGSTDTQYF. The CDR3 nucleotides read TGCGCCAGCAACCTAGCGGGGTCGACAGATACGCAGTATTTT. This chain links TRBV5-1 with TRBJ2-3; 9 nucleotides align to TRBD2. Trimming removed 6 bases from V and 3 bases from J; junction bases left unmatched: 5. Per the germline V gene, CDR1 is SGHRS and CDR2 is YFSETQ. This CDR3 is 14 amino acids long.

The gene calls are TRBV28 and TRBJ1-1; D gene ambiguous. Trimming took 5 bases from V and 4 from J, leaving 8 bases between them. The CDR3 covers 12 residues. Germline CDR1 is MDHEN and CDR2 is SYDVKM. CDR3 sequence: CASSPLVTEAFF. CDR3 nucleotides: TGTGCCAGCAGTCCCCTAGTCACTGAAGCTTTCTTT.

V gene TRBV9 combines with J gene TRBJ1-6; D is uncertain. Trimming took off 4 bases at V and 7 bases at J, with 9 bases between the two ends. The CDR3 loop spans 13 amino acids. CDR1 and CDR2 (germline): SGDLS, YYNGEE. CDR3 protein: CASSQFANSPLHF. CDR3 in DNA: TGTGCCAGCAGCCAATTCGCCAATTCACCCCTCCACTTT.

Ten or more counts support this clonotype. V and J are TRBV29-1 and TRBJ1-1, with D possibly being TRBD1 (5 bases). Looked up from germline, CDR1 is SQVTM and CDR2 is ANQGSEA. V was pared by 4 bases and J by 0 bases, with 12 bases between. The CDR3 sequence is 14 residues long. CDR3 sequence: CSVVSGALNTEAFF. For the CDR3, the DNA is TGCAGCGTTGTCTCCGGGGCTTTGAACACTGAAGCTTTCTTT. The full variable domain, completed using reference TRBV29-1 and TRBJ1-1, is SAVISQKPSRDICQRGTSLTIQCQVDSQVTMMFWYRQQPGQSLTLIATANQGSEATYESGFVIDKFPISRPNLTFSTLTVSNMSPEDSSIYLCSVVSGALNTEAFFGQGTRLTVV.

V gene TRBV27 combines with J gene TRBJ2-2, with 7 bases lining up with TRBD2. The CDR3 is made up of 15 amino acids. Germline loops: CDR1 MNHEY, CDR2 SMNVEV (reference sequence). V shed 7 bases, J shed 0 bases, and the junction held 5 bases outside the gene matches. Here the CDR3 DNA reads TGTGCCAGCAACGTCCGGGAGGCGAACACCGGGGAGCTGTTTTTT. This codes for CASNVREANTGELFF.

This sequence joins TRBV20-1 and TRBJ1-5; 10 bases are a match to TRBD1. Germline trimming cut 0 bases from V and 4 bases from J; bases unmatched to any gene: 3. The CDR3 is 15 residues long. Looked up from germline, CDR1 is DFQATT and CDR2 is SNEGSKA (reference sequence). This CDR3 is CSARDPGQGNQPQHF. In DNA form, the CDR3 reads TGCAGTGCTAGAGATCCGGGACAGGGGAATCAGCCCCAGCATTTT.